These 3 T cell receptor beta chains were sequenced from one sample in a study of T cells in women clearing cervical HPV infection. Profiled with immunoSEQ multiplex PCR; TCRdb holds only in-frame clones, not every one. Reported are 9,000 to 15,000 clones; the ten largest clones contain around a quarter. The sample taken for sequencing was blood buffy coat. These receptors were collected from a woman aged 18 to 69 with a cervical HPV16 infection that either progressed to CIN3+ or cleared (not recorded which).

Points on this clone: Read coverage stops 3 residues before the CDR3 terminus; the germline J gene supplies the remainder. V is TRBV2 and J is TRBJ2-3; 8 bases are a match to TRBD2. The trim removed 4 bases at V and 2 bases at J, leaving 5 bases unmatched. The CDR3 has 15 amino acids. The V gene's germline CDR1 is SNHLY and CDR2 FYNNEI. The DNA read from the CDR3 is TGTGCCAGCAGTGTTTGGCGGGGGGTCACAGATACG. Protein: CASSVWRGVTDT. The full-length CDR3 reads as CASSVWRGVTDTQYF.

Concerning this clone itself: Coverage ceases 3 residues before the CDR3 finishes, and the germline J gene fills in the end. The chain is built from TRBV14 and TRBJ2-1; the D gene is possibly TRBD2 (6 bases). Trimming left V 1 base short and J 1 base short, with 11 bases between. The CDR3 extends over 16 amino acids. CDR1 and CDR2 (germline): SGHDN, FVKESK. CDR3 sequence reads: CASSQGGVVSYNEQFF. The covered CDR3 bases are TGTGCCAGCAGCCAAGGCGGGGTCGTATCCTACAATGAG.

On this clone itself: The CDR3 goes on 3 residues after the read ends, and that part is filled in from the germline J gene. The chain employs TRBV7-9 and TRBJ2-5; 8 bases line up with TRBD2. This CDR3 has 14 residues. V lost 0 bases, J lost 4 bases, and 1 base stayed unmatched. Germline V gene sequence: CDR1 SEHNR, CDR2 FQNEAQ (reference sequence). The part of the CDR3 DNA that was read is TGTGCCAGCAGCTTAGCAGCGGGGGCAGAGACC. This codes for CASSLAAGAET. The complete CDR3 sequence is CASSLAAGAETQYF.